This note documents a single T cell receptor beta chain sequence. This sample is drawn from a study of PD-L1 blockade in urothelial cancer. Libraries were prepared by immunoSEQ multiplex PCR; TCRdb keeps only in-frame clonotypes and omits some of them. Of 50,000 or so clones in the sample, around 79% were seen once. The sequence derives from a man in his 70s with urothelial cancer. Here the sequenced sample was PBMCs, taken around atezolizumab (anti-PD-L1) treatment.

The CDR3 bases are TGTGCCAGCAGTTTAGGGGACTCGGTGGAGGATGAGCAGTTCTTC. It codes for CASSLGDSVEDEQFF. This chain uses TRBV28 with TRBJ2-1; a possible D gene is TRBD2 (6 bases). Per germline, CDR1 MDHEN and CDR2 SYDVKM. CDR3 size: 15 residues. Trimming took 2 bases from V and 8 from J, leaving 16 bases between them. Full variable domain (outside the CDR3, taken from reference TRBV28 and TRBJ2-1): DVKVTQSSRYLVKRTGEKVFLECVQDMDHENMFWYRQDPGLGLRLIYFSYDVKMKEKGDIPEGYSVSREKKERFSLILESASTNQTSMYLCASSLGDSVEDEQFFGPGTRLTVL.